This T cell receptor beta chain was found in a study of cytomegalovirus exposure and HLA in healthy donors. On this clone: Its specificity is not known.

It was with 60 Vbeta and 13 Jbeta primers that the PCR ran. Repertoires were generated with immunoSEQ multiplex PCR, while TCRdb's copy carries only in-frame clones and drops some. The sample has 70,000 to 95,000 clones, 80% seen once. V dropped 2 bases and J dropped 4; count of bases not matched to a gene: 5. The CDR3 is 14 amino acids. Germline V gives CDR1 SGHRS, CDR2 YFSETQ. General observations from the study: TCR beta chains numbering more than 150 were designated cytomegalovirus-associated.

The sequence was obtained from a man aged 18-30 years in good health and CMV-seronegative. The sequenced sample was PBMCs. The chain couples TRBV5-1 to TRBJ1-2; 7 nucleotides align to TRBD1. CDR3 amino acids: CASSFEGAAYGYTF. The CDR3 DNA follows: TGCGCCAGCAGCTTCGAGGGGGCTGCCTATGGCTACACCTTC.